The rows below give T cell receptor beta chains drawn from one sample of a study of blood T cell repertoires in COVID-19. Repertoires were generated with immunoSEQ multiplex PCR, while TCRdb's copy carries only in-frame clones and drops some. The sample lists 270,000 or so clones, 75% to 90% seen once, with 3.5% to 5.5% in the top ten. Sequencing was done on a sample of peripheral blood. The receptors come from a woman aged 40 to 49 who had recovered from COVID-19. The CDR3 runs from the conserved cysteine through the conserved F or W. The D gene is left open where the match is weak. Only part of the rows carry a size: once, few, many, or a class if the clone is expanded.

TRBJ2-1	-	TRBD2	TRBV6-4	TGTGCCAGCAGTGAAGCGGGAGTGGGCAATGAGCAGTTCTTC	CASSEAGVGNEQFF
TRBJ2-1	-	TRBD1	TRBV5-8	TGTGCCAGCAGCCCGGACAGGGGGGACAATGAGCAGTTCTTC	CASSPDRGDNEQFF
TRBJ1-1	-	TRBD1	TRBV18	TGTGCCAGCTCACCGGGACAGGGGGCAGGTGAAGCTTTCTTT	CASSPGQGAGEAFF
TRBJ2-1	-	-	TRBV10-3	TGTGCCATCAGTGGAACAGACCCTTCCCTCGGCAATGAGCAGTTCTTC	CAISGTDPSLGNEQFF
TRBJ1-5	-	TRBD1	TRBV6-5	TGTGCCAGCAGGTGGACAGGGAGGAACAATCAGCCCCAGCATTTT	CASRWTGRNNQPQHF
TRBJ2-1	-	TRBD1	TRBV11-3	TGTGCCAGCAGCGTCTGGGACAGCGAATCCTACAATGAGCAGTTCTTC	CASSVWDSESYNEQFF
TRBJ2-7	-	TRBD1	TRBV15	TGTGCCACCAGCTACGGACAGGGGATCTACGAGCAGTACTTC	CATSYGQGIYEQYF
TRBJ1-2	few	TRBD1	TRBV28	TGTGCCAGCAGCCAAGCGACAGGGCCCTATGGCTACACCTTC	CASSQATGPYGYTF
TRBJ2-5	-	-	TRBV25-1	TGTGCCAGCAAAAGGGGTAACCTAGAGACCCAGTACTTC	CASKRGNLETQYF
TRBJ1-1	-	-	TRBV12-3/TRBV12-4	TGTGCCAGCAGTCACACACAGAACACTGAAGCTTTCTTT	CASSHTQNTEAFF
TRBJ2-3	-	TRBD2	TRBV7-9	TGTGCCAGCAGCTCGTTTGGGGGGAGGGCCTGGACAGATACGCAGTATTTT	CASSSFGGRAWTDTQYF
TRBJ2-7	-	-	TRBV9	TGTGCCAGCATACGGTACGAGCAGTACTTC	CASIRYEQYF
TRBJ2-5	once	-	TRBV21-1	TGTGCCAGCAGCAAAGATCGAGGGGACAGGGGGCAAGAGACCCAGTACTTC	CASSKDRGDRGQETQYF
TRBJ2-3	-	-	TRBV10-1	TGCGCCAGCAGTGACGGACTGAATCAAGCAGATACGCAGTATTTT	CASSDGLNQADTQYF
TRBJ2-2	-	TRBD1	TRBV7-6	TGTGCCAGCAGCTTAGCTTTTTGGGACAGGGAGACCGGGGAGCTGTTTTTT	CASSLAFWDRETGELFF
TRBJ2-1	-	-	TRBV18	TGTGCCAGCTCACCACCAGCGGACAATGAGCAGTTCTTC	CASSPPADNEQFF
TRBJ2-3	-	-	TRBV11-2	TGTGCCAGCAGCTTCACCTCGGGGGATACGCAGTATTTT	CASSFTSGDTQYF
TRBJ2-3	-	-	TRBV6-1	TGTGCCAGCAGTGGGGACTTGGCTTCTAGCACAGATACGCAGTATTTT	CASSGDLASSTDTQYF
TRBJ1-3	-	-	TRBV18	TGTGCCAGCTCACCCCAGGGTCTCGGAAACACCATATATTTT	CASSPQGLGNTIYF
TRBJ2-3	-	-	TRBV7-2	TGTGCCAGCAGCTTGGGAGTACAAGATACGCAGTATTTT	CASSLGVQDTQYF
TRBJ2-1	once	TRBD2	TRBV9	TGTGCCAGCAGCGTAGAGGCTAGCGGGAGCTCCTACAATGAGCAGTTCTTC	CASSVEASGSSYNEQFF
TRBJ1-5	-	TRBD1	TRBV28	TGTGCCAGCAGTCCGACAGGGGCGTCCAATCAGCCCCAGCATTTT	CASSPTGASNQPQHF
TRBJ2-5	-	-	TRBV10-2	TGCGCCAGCAGACCGGGGAACCAAGAGACCCAGTACTTC	CASRPGNQETQYF
TRBJ2-1	-	TRBD2	TRBV19	TGTGCCAGTAGTCCCCTCGGAAGGGTAGCGGGAGGCTATGAGCAGTTCTTC	CASSPLGRVAGGYEQFF
TRBJ2-1	-	-	TRBV24-1	TGTGCCACCAGTGGTCTAAGTGAGCAGTTCTTC	CATSGLSEQFF
TRBJ1-1	-	-	TRBV29-1	TGCAGCGTTTTCCCAGGGGTCACTGAAGCTTTCTTT	CSVFPGVTEAFF
TRBJ2-7	-	-	TRBV5-1	TGCGCCAGCAGTCTCGCCGGGAGCAGGCGGTCCTACGAGCAGTACTTC	CASSLAGSRRSYEQYF
TRBJ1-1	-	-	TRBV25-1	TGTGCCAGCAGTGTCGGACAGCGAGAAGCTTTCTTT	CASSVGQREAFF
TRBJ2-3	-	-	TRBV19	TGTGCCAGTAGCTTTGGGGGGACAGATACGCAGTATTTT	CASSFGGTDTQYF
TRBJ2-1	-	TRBD2	TRBV9	TGTGCCAGCAGCGTAGGGGTAGCGGGGGGGCCACACAATGAGCAGTTCTTC	CASSVGVAGGPHNEQFF
TRBJ1-2	-	-	TRBV11-2	TGTGCCTCTGGGGGGTACAATAACTATGGCTACACCTTC	CASGGYNNYGYTF
TRBJ1-4	many	-	TRBV4-2	TGTGCCAGCAGCCCCTCCACGGGGGGAGATGAAAAACTGTTTTTT	CASSPSTGGDEKLFF
TRBJ2-2	-	-	TRBV6-1	TGTGCCAGCAGTGAACCCGGTTCTTCGAACACCGGGGAGCTGTTTTTT	CASSEPGSSNTGELFF
TRBJ2-5	-	TRBD2	TRBV11-2	TGTGCCAGCACCGGACTAGCGGGAAAGTCGGAGACCCAGTACTTC	CASTGLAGKSETQYF
TRBJ2-1	once	-	TRBV20-1	TGCAGTGCTAAAGGCCCCAGGGATTTGTTCTTC	CSAKGPRDLFF
TRBJ2-3	-	-	TRBV28	TGTGCCAGCAGTAGCGGTAGCACAGATACGCAGTATTTT	CASSSGSTDTQYF
TRBJ2-6	-	-	TRBV14	TGTGCCAGCAGCCAAGATCTAGGGGGCGCGGGAGGGGCCAACGTCCTGACTTTC	CASSQDLGGAGGANVLTF
TRBJ2-2	-	-	TRBV29-1	TGCAGCGTTTCGGAGCCCGGGGAGCTGTTTTTT	CSVSEPGELFF
TRBJ2-5	-	-	TRBV3-1/TRBV3-2	TGTGCCAGCAGCACCCGGGAGACCCAGTACTTC	CASSTRETQYF
TRBJ1-1	-	-	TRBV6-2/TRBV6-3	TGTGCCAGCAGTTACTCAAGGGGAAGGTGGGCTTTCTTT	CASSYSRGRWAFF
TRBJ2-7	-	-	TRBV3-1/TRBV3-2	TGTGCCAGCAGCCAAATGACAACTTACACCTACGAGCAGTACTTC	CASSQMTTYTYEQYF
TRBJ2-2	-	TRBD1	TRBV28	TGTGCCAGCAGTCGGCCCGGGACAGGGGCGAACACCGGGGAGCTGTTTTTT	CASSRPGTGANTGELFF